Following are 4 T cell receptor beta chains from one sample sequenced in a study of cytomegalovirus exposure and HLA in healthy donors. PCR primers comprised 60 Vbeta and 13 Jbeta primers. Profiled with immunoSEQ multiplex PCR; TCRdb holds only in-frame clones, not every one. Found here are around 190,000 clones, about 88% of them singletons; the top ten hold roughly 1.7%. Sequencing used PBMCs. Receptor source: a woman between 18 and 29 years old in good health and CMV-seronegative.

The J gene is TRBJ1-5, the V gene TRBV9, with D tentatively TRBD1 (5 bases). This CDR3 is built from 16 residues. V was cut by 0 bases and J by 2 bases, with 12 bases left in between. Per germline, CDR1 SGDLS and CDR2 YYNGEE. CDR3 region: CASSVGWGEGNQPQHF. The CDR3 DNA reads TGTGCCAGCAGCGTAGGTTGGGGGGAGGGCAATCAGCCCCAGCATTTT.

This clone was seen only a few times. The V and J genes are TRBV4-2 and TRBJ1-3; TRBD1 matches 9 bases. V shed 4 bases, J shed 7 bases, and the junction held 8 bases outside the gene matches. The CDR3 covers 15 residues. The germline gives CDR1 LGHNA, CDR2 YNFKEQ. CDR3 in DNA: TGTGCCAGCAGCCCAGACAGGGGGAGGTCGAACACCATATATTTT. It codes for CASSPDRGRSNTIYF.

This chain joins TRBV7-8 and TRBJ1-1; 10 bases are shared with TRBD1. CDR1 is SGHVS, CDR2 FQNEAQ, per germline. This CDR3 has 15 residues. Trimming cost V 1 base and J 5 bases; bases outside gene matches: 4. CDR3: CASSLGTGGQTEAFF. CDR3 sequence (DNA): TGTGCCAGCAGCTTAGGGACAGGGGGGCAGACTGAAGCTTTCTTT.

The J gene is TRBJ2-5, the V gene TRBV28; TRBD2 agrees at 14 bases. CDR3 length equals 15 residues. From germline, CDR1 is MDHEN and CDR2 SYDVKM. With 9 bases clipped from V and 9 bases from J, the junction kept 12 bases outside the gene matches. DNA for the CDR3: TGTGCCAGTAGGACTAGCGGGGGGCCAAGGCGGTCCCAGTACTTC. This encodes CASRTSGGPRRSQYF.